This paragraph reports one TCR beta chain. What it recognizes is unknown. The data stem from a study of shared clonotypes between healthy human individuals. On the study more broadly: Aged between 18 and 49, the donors were a couple of women and three men. Whole-study results and caveats: Naive subsets tended to show greater estimated richness than memory subsets.

The CDR3 has 15 amino acids. The V gene's germline CDR1 is SGHRS and CDR2 YFSETQ. V dropped 0 bases and J dropped 4 bases, with 13 bases sitting between them. In the CD4+ fraction, cells were divided into CD45RA+ naive and CD45RA-negative memory subsets. TCRdb keeps only in-frame clones here, not all; method: immunoSEQ multiplex PCR. The sample records 2 million to 2.5 million clones, about 90% being singletons. The sequence derives from a man aged 18 to 35 in good health. Some clones in this sample may be carry-over from other donors' samples. Sequenced material: naive CD4+ T cells from PBMCs. The subset: CD45RA+ positively selected. The chain carries TRBV5-1 and TRBJ2-5; D may be TRBD1 (6 bases). DNA for the CDR3: TGCGCCAGCAGCTTGGAACAGGGCCAGAGAGAGACCCAGTACTTC. Translated: CASSLEQGQRETQYF.